Listed here are 19 T cell receptor beta chains from one sample, sequenced in a study of T cell responses to AZD1222 COVID-19 vaccine. Using immunoSEQ multiplex PCR, the repertoire was profiled, and TCRdb retains in-frame clones only, with some absent. The table lists about 79,000 clones, approximately 80% of them singletons. This specimen consisted of peripheral blood, obtained on day 0 of AZD1222 vaccination. Every receptor here comes from an adult in good health.

CDR3 coding DNA: TGTGCCAGCAGACTTTACGGCGGCAGCCCGCCCCAGCATTTT. Translating it yields CASRLYGGSPPQHF. The chain uses TRBV11-3 and TRBJ1-5; no firm D call. Germline CDR1 is SGHNT and CDR2 is YENEEA. This CDR3 spans 14 amino acids. V dropped 6 bases and J dropped 9 bases, with 18 bases sitting between them.

This chain connects TRBV4-1 to TRBJ1-5; TRBD1 matches at 7 bases. V lost 4 bases and J lost 0; bases outside the gene matches: 6. The CDR3 runs to 16 residues. From germline, CDR1 is MGHRA and CDR2 YSYEKL. The CDR3 region is CASSPQRGRSNQPQHF. The CDR3 nucleotides read TGCGCCAGCAGCCCCCAAAGGGGGCGTAGCAATCAGCCCCAGCATTTT.

This clone is a singleton in its sample. V gene TRBV5-1 combines with J gene TRBJ2-3; 10 positions match TRBD2. The CDR3 has 16 amino acids. Per the germline V gene, CDR1 is SGHRS and CDR2 is YFSETQ. Trimming removed 4 bases from V and 4 bases from J; junction bases left unmatched: 9. The CDR3 bases are TGCGCCAGCAGCCCTCAAAGCGGGGGGGCCGCAGATACGCAGTATTTT. It yields the protein CASSPQSGGAADTQYF.

The chain joins TRBV5-1 to TRBJ1-3; D possibly corresponds to TRBD1 (6 bases). V shed 4 bases and J shed 3 bases, with 14 bases lying between them. Looked up from germline, CDR1 is SGHRS and CDR2 is YFSETQ. The CDR3 consists of 15 residues. CDR3 DNA sequence: TGCGCCAGCAGCGTTGGTGGGACACGTGGAAACACCATATATTTT. The encoded protein is CASSVGGTRGNTIYF. Full variable domain (remainder filled in from reference TRBV5-1 and TRBJ1-3): KAGVTQTPRYLIKTRGQQVTLSCSPISGHRSVSWYQQTPGQGLQFLFEYFSETQRNKGNFPGRFSGRQFSNSRSEMNVSTLELGDSALYLCASSVGGTRGNTIYFGEGSWLTVV.

This rearrangement joins TRBV18 to TRBJ1-5; a weak D match, TRBD1 (5 bases). V lost 0 bases, J lost 4 bases, and 13 bases lay in between. CDR1 and CDR2 (germline): KGHSH, LQKENI. The CDR3 length is 16 residues. The CDR3 DNA reads TGTGCCAGCTCACCACCGGAGGCAGGGAGGAATCAGCCCCAGCATTTT. It codes for CASSPPEAGRNQPQHF.

V usage is TRBV6-1 and J usage is TRBJ1-5; D perhaps matches TRBD1 (6 bases). CDR3 length equals 15 residues. Germline lookup yields CDR1 MNHNS and CDR2 SASEGT. Between the trimmed V and J ends, which lost 2 bases and 4 bases, there was a span of 12 bases. The CDR3: CASSESQGWNQPQHF. The CDR3 DNA reads TGTGCCAGCAGTGAATCACAGGGATGGAATCAGCCCCAGCATTTT.

The V and J genes are TRBV5-6 and TRBJ1-6; 9 nucleotides align to TRBD1. This CDR3 contains 17 residues. V shed 4 bases and J 8 bases; nucleotides not matched to a gene: 13. In germline, CDR1 is SGHDT, CDR2 YYEEEE. The CDR3 sequence is CASSEYRGRFWDSPLHF. CDR3 nucleotide sequence: TGTGCCAGCAGCGAGTACAGGGGGCGGTTCTGGGATTCACCCCTCCACTTT. The variable domain in full, with the rest retrieved from reference TRBV5-6 and TRBJ1-6, is DAGVTQSPTHLIKTRGQQVTLRCSPKSGHDTVSWYQQALGQGPQFIFQYYEEEERQRGNFPDRFSGHQFPNYSSELNVNALLLGDSALYLCASSEYRGRFWDSPLHFGNGTRLTVT.

This chain uses TRBV28 with TRBJ1-2, with 7 bases lining up with TRBD1. The J segment lost 4 bases and the V segment lost 2 bases, leaving 7 bases of the junction unmatched. Germline V gene data show CDR1 as MDHEN and CDR2 as SYDVKM. The CDR3 sequence is 15 residues long. The DNA for the CDR3 is TGTGCCAGCAGTTTAAGGCACAGGGGTATCTATGGCTACACCTTC. This gives the protein CASSLRHRGIYGYTF.

This sequence joins TRBV10-2 and TRBJ1-1, with TRBD1 as a possible D gene (5 bases). Germline V gene data show CDR1 as WSHSY and CDR2 as SAAADI. This CDR3 has 17 residues. V was shortened by 2 bases and J by 0 bases, with 16 bases between the two germline ends. Written as DNA, the CDR3 is TGCGCCAGCAGTGAGGCGGGGGTCAGGGAATTGAACACTGAAGCTTTCTTT. Protein product: CASSEAGVRELNTEAFF.

The rearrangement joins TRBV19 to TRBJ1-2, with no clear D. This CDR3 region has 12 residues. Trimming removed 7 bases at V and 8 bases at J, with 14 bases between. Germline values: CDR1 LNHDA, CDR2 SQIVND (reference sequence). CDR3: CASTAFTEGYTF. The CDR3 DNA sequence: TGTGCCAGTACCGCCTTCACTGAGGGCTACACCTTC.

The DNA for the CDR3 is TGCGCCAGCAGCCCTGGACCCCCGAACACCGGGGAGCTGTTTTTT. Translated: CASSPGPPNTGELFF. The J gene is TRBJ2-2, the V gene TRBV10-2; D remains unclear. CDR1 WSHSY and CDR2 SAAADI come from the germline V gene. This CDR3 spans 15 amino acids. Trimming took 6 bases from V and 0 from J, leaving 11 bases between them.

This chain's CDR3 is CSVERGRGETQYF. CDR3 in DNA: TGCAGCGTTGAAAGGGGGCGGGGAGAGACCCAGTACTTC. The V and J genes are TRBV29-1 and TRBJ2-5; possible D gene TRBD1, 7 bases. The CDR3 has 13 amino acids. V gave up 2 bases and J gave up 4 bases, with 11 bases separating them. Germline values: CDR1 SQVTM, CDR2 ANQGSEA.

The rearrangement uses TRBV5-4 and TRBJ2-3; D unclear. V was pared by 1 base and J by 2 bases, with 8 bases between. Per the germline V gene, CDR1 is SGHNT and CDR2 is YYREEE (reference sequence). CDR3 length: 14 residues. This CDR3 is CASSLSRSTDTQYF. The CDR3 DNA reads TGTGCCAGCAGCTTGAGCAGGTCCACAGATACGCAGTATTTT. Filled out from reference TRBV5-4 and TRBJ2-3, the complete variable domain reads ETGVTQSPTHLIKTRGQQVTLRCSSQSGHNTVSWYQQALGQGPQFIFQYYREEENGRGNFPPRFSGLQFPNYSSELNVNALELDDSALYLCASSLSRSTDTQYFGPGTRLTVL.

This clone came up once. The CDR3 here is CASSFRGGDSNQPQHF. The CDR3 DNA reads TGTGCCAGCAGCTTTCGCGGGGGTGATAGCAATCAGCCCCAGCATTTT. The chain carries TRBV12-1 and TRBJ1-5. TRBV12-1 is described as a pseudogene. The CDR3 extends over 16 amino acids.

The chain recombines TRBV30 with TRBJ1-6; D gene unclear. CDR3 length: 18 residues. Trimming stripped 0 bases from V and 0 bases from J, with 15 bases between. Germline V gene data show CDR1 as GTSNPN and CDR2 as SVGIG (reference sequence). Here the CDR3 DNA reads TGTGCCTGGAGTGTACGTATTTGGGAGAACTCCTATAATTCACCCCTCCACTTT. Its translation is CAWSVRIWENSYNSPLHF.

V is TRBV30 and J is TRBJ1-1; 7 nucleotides line up with TRBD1. This CDR3 region has 13 residues. Germline V gene lookup returns CDR1 GTSNPN and CDR2 SVGIG (reference sequence). V shed 5 bases, J shed 4 bases, and the junction held 7 bases outside the gene matches. CDR3 in DNA: TGTGCCTGGTACAGGGGCTGGGGCACTGAAGCTTTCTTT. Protein: CAWYRGWGTEAFF.

The rearrangement links TRBV7-9 to TRBJ2-6; D is possibly TRBD1 (6 bases). The CDR3 runs 17 residues. V lost 1 base and J 0 bases, leaving 10 bases between the germline ends. Germline-derived CDR1 and CDR2 are SEHNR and FQNEAQ (reference sequence). The CDR3 is CASSLDRVRSGANVLTF. CDR3 sequence (DNA): TGTGCCAGCAGCTTAGACAGGGTCCGCTCTGGGGCCAACGTCCTGACTTTC.

The chain joins TRBV27 to TRBJ1-1; D perhaps matches TRBD1 (6 bases). The CDR3 extends over 14 amino acids. V was shortened by 6 bases and J by 0 bases, with 11 bases between the two germline ends. Germline V gives CDR1 MNHEY, CDR2 SMNVEV (reference sequence). CDR3 in amino acids: CASRGGGLNTEAFF. DNA for the CDR3: TGTGCCAGCAGGGGGGGCGGGTTGAACACTGAAGCTTTCTTT.

This sequence joins TRBV7-9 and TRBJ1-5; the match to TRBD1 covers 7 bases. The J segment lost 1 base and the V segment lost 5 bases, leaving 2 bases of the junction unmatched. The CDR3 is 14 amino acids. CDR1 is SEHNR, CDR2 FQNEAQ, per germline (reference sequence). In DNA, the CDR3 is TGTGCCAGCAGCCCGACAGGGAGCAATCAGCCCCAGCATTTT. The encoded protein is CASSPTGSNQPQHF.